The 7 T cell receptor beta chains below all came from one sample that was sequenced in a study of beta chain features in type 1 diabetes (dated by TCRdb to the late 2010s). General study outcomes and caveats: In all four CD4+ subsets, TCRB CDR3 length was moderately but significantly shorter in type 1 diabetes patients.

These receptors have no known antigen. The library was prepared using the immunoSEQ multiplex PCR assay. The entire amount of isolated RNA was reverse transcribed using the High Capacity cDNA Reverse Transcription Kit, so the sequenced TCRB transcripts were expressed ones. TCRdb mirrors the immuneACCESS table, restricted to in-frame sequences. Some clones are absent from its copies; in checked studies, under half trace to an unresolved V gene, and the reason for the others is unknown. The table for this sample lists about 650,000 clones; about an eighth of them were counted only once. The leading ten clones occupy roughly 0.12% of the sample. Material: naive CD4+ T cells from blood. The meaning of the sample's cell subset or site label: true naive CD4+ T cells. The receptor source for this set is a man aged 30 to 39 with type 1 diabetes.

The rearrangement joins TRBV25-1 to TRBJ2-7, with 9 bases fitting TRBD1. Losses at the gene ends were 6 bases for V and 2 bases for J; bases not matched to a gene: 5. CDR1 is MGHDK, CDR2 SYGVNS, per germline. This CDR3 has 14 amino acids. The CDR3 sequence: CASREGQGPYEQYF. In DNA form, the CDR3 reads TGTGCCAGCAGGGAGGGACAGGGCCCCTACGAGCAGTACTTC.

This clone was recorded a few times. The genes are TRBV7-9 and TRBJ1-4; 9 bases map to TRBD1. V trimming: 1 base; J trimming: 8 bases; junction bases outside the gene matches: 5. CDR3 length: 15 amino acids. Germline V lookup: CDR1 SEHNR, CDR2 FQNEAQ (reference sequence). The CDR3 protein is CASSLGQGTGEKLFF. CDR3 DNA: TGTGCCAGCAGCTTAGGGCAGGGGACAGGGGAAAAACTGTTTTTT.

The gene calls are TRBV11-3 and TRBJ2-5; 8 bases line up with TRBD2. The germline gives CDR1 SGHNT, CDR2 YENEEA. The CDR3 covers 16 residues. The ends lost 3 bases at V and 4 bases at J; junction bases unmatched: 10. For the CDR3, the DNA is TGTGCCAGCAGCTTGCGGACTAGCAGCGGCCCAGAGACCCAGTACTTC. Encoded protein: CASSLRTSSGPETQYF. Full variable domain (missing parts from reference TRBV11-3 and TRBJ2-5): EAGVVQSPRYKIIEKKQPVAFWCNPISGHNTLYWYLQNLGQGPELLIRYENEEAVDDSQLPKDRFSAERLKGVDSTLKIQPAELGDSAVYLCASSLRTSSGPETQYFGPGTRLLVL.

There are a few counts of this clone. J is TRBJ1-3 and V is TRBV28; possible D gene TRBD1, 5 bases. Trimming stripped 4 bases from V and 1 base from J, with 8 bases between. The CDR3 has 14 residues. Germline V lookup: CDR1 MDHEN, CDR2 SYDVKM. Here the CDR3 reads CASSSTGSGNTIYF. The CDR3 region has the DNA TGTGCCAGCAGTTCAACAGGATCTGGAAACACCATATATTTT.

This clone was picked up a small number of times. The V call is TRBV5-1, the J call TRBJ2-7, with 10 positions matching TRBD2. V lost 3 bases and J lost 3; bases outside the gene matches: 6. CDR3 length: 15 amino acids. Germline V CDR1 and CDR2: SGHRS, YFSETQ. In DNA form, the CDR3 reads TGCGCCAGCAGCTCCGGACTAGCGGCGGTCTACGAGCAGTACTTC. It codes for CASSSGLAAVYEQYF.

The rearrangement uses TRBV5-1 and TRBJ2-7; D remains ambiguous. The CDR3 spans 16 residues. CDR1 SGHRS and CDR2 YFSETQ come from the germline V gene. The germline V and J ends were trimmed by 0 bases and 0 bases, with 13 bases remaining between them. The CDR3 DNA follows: TGCGCCAGCAGCTTGGCAAGGACCGCAAGCTCCTACGAGCAGTACTTC. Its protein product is CASSLARTASSYEQYF.

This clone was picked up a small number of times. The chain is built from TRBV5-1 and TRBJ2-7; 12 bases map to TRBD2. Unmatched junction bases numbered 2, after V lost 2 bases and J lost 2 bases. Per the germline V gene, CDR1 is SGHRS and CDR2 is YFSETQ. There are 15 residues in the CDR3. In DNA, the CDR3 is TGCGCCAGCAGCTTCGGACTAGCGGGGACCTACGAGCAGTACTTC. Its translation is CASSFGLAGTYEQYF.